The 7 T cell receptor beta chains below all came from one sample that was sequenced in a study of T-cell reconstitution after alpha-beta-depleted transplantation in children. The TCRbeta library was prepared with unique molecular identifiers. Each CDR3 protein gets one entry after TCRdb re-called the PCR reads with MiXCR. The repertoire holds approximately 16,000 distinct CDR3 sequences, with around 4.9% as singletons. This material consisted of PBMCs, taken before TCRalphabeta/CD19-depleted stem cell transplant. The receptors come from a boy aged 5-17 years with acute lymphoblastic leukemia, due to receive a stem cell transplant.

This clonotype has ten or more counts. J is TRBJ1-2 and V is TRBV20-1; D call uncertain. The germline V gene has CDR1 DFQATT and CDR2 SNEGSKA (reference sequence). The CDR3 contains 12 residues. V lost 3 bases, J lost 5 bases, and 10 bases lay in between. CDR3 loop: CSASDGDYGYTF. Written as DNA, the CDR3 is TGCAGTGCTAGTGACGGGGATTATGGCTACACCTTC.

As to this clonotype: Germline and junction disagree at one end, which may indicate a read error. The rearrangement uses TRBV19 and TRBJ2-1; TRBD2 aligns across 10 bases. CDR3 length: 14 residues. Germline V gene lookup returns CDR1 LNHDA and CDR2 SQIVND (reference sequence). The CDR3 nucleotides read TGTGCCAGTAGTATCGCGGCTAGCGGGAGCAAATATATCTTC. Amino acid sequence: CASSIAASGSKYIF.

This clonotype was seen repeatedly, ten times or more. V gene TRBV28 combines with J gene TRBJ1-4; possible D gene TRBD1, 5 bases. This CDR3 is 14 amino acids long. CDR1 is MDHEN and CDR2 is SYDVKM in the germline V gene. V was trimmed by 4 bases and J by 6 bases, leaving 12 bases between them. CDR3 protein: CASSYGAYDEKLFF. DNA of the CDR3: TGTGCCAGCAGTTATGGGGCCTATGATGAAAAACTGTTTTTT.

This clonotype was detected ten times or more. The chain recombines TRBV29-1 with TRBJ1-2, with D tentatively TRBD1 (5 bases). The CDR3 runs 16 residues. Germline V CDR1 and CDR2: SQVTM, ANQGSEA. V gave up 6 bases and J gave up 5 bases, with 25 bases separating them. CDR3 loop: CSVLEGIALGVYGYTF. Written as DNA, the CDR3 is TGCAGCGTACTCGAGGGGATAGCGCTGGGTGTATATGGCTACACCTTC. The variable domain in full, with the rest retrieved from reference TRBV29-1 and TRBJ1-2, is SAVISQKPSRDICQRGTSLTIQCQVDSQVTMMFWYRQQPGQSLTLIATANQGSEATYESGFVIDKFPISRPNLTFSTLTVSNMSPEDSSIYLCSVLEGIALGVYGYTFGSGTRLTVV.

This clonotype has at least ten counts. The chain combines TRBV2 with TRBJ2-1; TRBD2 matches at 10 bases. Germline V gives CDR1 SNHLY, CDR2 FYNNEI. This CDR3 region has 15 residues. V trimming: 5 bases; J trimming: 4 bases; junction bases outside the gene matches: 5. Here the CDR3 reads CASSLASGGYNEQFF. In DNA, the CDR3 is TGTGCCAGCAGTTTGGCTAGCGGGGGATACAATGAGCAGTTCTTC.

This clonotype was observed at least ten times. The V gene is TRBV7-9, the J gene TRBJ2-1; D not resolved. The germline V gene encodes CDR1 SEHNR and CDR2 FQNEAQ (reference sequence). This CDR3 is 13 amino acids long. V shed 6 bases and J shed 9 bases, with 15 bases lying between them. This chain's CDR3 is CASRPGAAVEQFF. CDR3 nucleotides: TGTGCCAGCAGACCGGGTGCGGCGGTTGAGCAGTTCTTC. The full variable domain, completed using reference TRBV7-9 and TRBJ2-1, is DTGVSQNPRHKITKRGQNVTFRCDPISEHNRLYWYRQTLGQGPEFLTYFQNEAQLEKSRLLSDRFSAERPKGSFSTLEIQRTEQGDSAMYLCASRPGAAVEQFFGPGTRLTVL.

This clonotype was seen at least ten times. The chain recombines TRBV3-1 with TRBJ2-7, with unresolved D. Germline V CDR1 and CDR2: LGHDT, YNNKEL (reference sequence). The CDR3 totals 13 residues. Trimming took 1 base from V and 2 from J, leaving 6 bases between them. The CDR3 here is CASSQGPAYEQYF. CDR3 sequence (DNA): TGTGCCAGCAGCCAAGGACCGGCCTACGAGCAGTACTTC.